The clone carrying this T cell receptor beta chain was recorded many times. Its matching antigen is unknown. The data are from a study of T cells in Graves' hyperthyroidism and ophthalmopathy. Study details: Peripheral blood was collected at initial diagnosis, before any treatment. Study-level points and caveats: From stable hyperthyroidism, ophthalmopathy was set apart by a 13 V-J model. Most clonotypes expanded in the thyroid (above 0.001) were also present in blood.

This CDR3 spans 12 amino acids. V gave up 2 bases and J gave up 7 bases, with 11 bases separating them. Germline assignment: CDR1 GTSNPN and CDR2 SVGIG (reference sequence). Uncontrolled infections, other autoimmune diseases, pregnancy or lactation led to exclusion of patients. RNA transcripts provided the source from which TCR beta CDR3 regions were amplified. Primed by the HTBI set, a first-round RT-PCR was run on the TCR CDR3. TCRdb analysed the multiplex PCR reads with MiXCR anew, one entry per CDR3 protein. Of about 610,000 distinct CDR3 sequences listed, about 14% were seen once; the top ten hold about 4%.

This TCR was sampled from a woman aged 35 to 49 with Graves' ophthalmopathy. Sequenced: blood. The chain joins TRBV30 to TRBJ1-1; D might be TRBD1 (5 bases). The CDR3 spells CAWSPDSYEAFF. For the CDR3, the DNA is TGTGCCTGGAGTCCCGACAGCTATGAAGCTTTCTTT.